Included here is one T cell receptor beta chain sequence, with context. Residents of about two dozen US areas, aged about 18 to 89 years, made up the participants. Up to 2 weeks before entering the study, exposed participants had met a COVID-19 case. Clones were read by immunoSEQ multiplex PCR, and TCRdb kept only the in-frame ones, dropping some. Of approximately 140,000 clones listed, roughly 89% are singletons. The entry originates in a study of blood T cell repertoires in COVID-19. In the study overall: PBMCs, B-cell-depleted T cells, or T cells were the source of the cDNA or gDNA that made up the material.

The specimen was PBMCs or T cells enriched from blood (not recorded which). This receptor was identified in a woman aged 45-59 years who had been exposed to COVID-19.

The DNA for the CDR3 is TGTGCCAGCAGCTCGACTGTCCGAGCCAAAAACATTCAGTACTTC. It translates to CASSSTVRAKNIQYF. J is TRBJ2-4 and V is TRBV7-2, with unresolved D. Germline loops: CDR1 SGHTA, CDR2 FQGNSA. Trimming stripped 4 bases from V and 0 bases from J, with 10 bases between. The CDR3 consists of 15 residues.